The 15 T cell receptor beta chains reported below all come from one sample, sequenced in a study of blood T cell repertoires in COVID-19 (dated by TCRdb to the early 2020s). The library was prepared using the immunoSEQ multiplex PCR assay. Entries here come from immuneACCESS through TCRdb and include only in-frame sequences with V and J called. Some clones fail to appear in such tables; in the studies checked, an unresolved V gene covers under half of the shortfall, and the cause of the remainder is unknown. The sample contains some 120,000 clones, around four fifths of them found a single time. The biggest ten clones account for roughly 25% of the sample. The sample was peripheral blood. The receptors shown here come from a human donor in a cohort sampled during active COVID-19.

The V call is TRBV5-8, the J call TRBJ1-6, with D perhaps matching TRBD1 (6 bases). Germline V gives CDR1 SGHTS, CDR2 YDEGEE. This CDR3 has 16 residues. The ends were cut back, 3 bases at V and 7 bases at J, with 17 bases in the middle. CDR3 in amino acids: CASSSGTRRSNSPLHF. The CDR3 nucleotides are TGTGCCAGCAGCTCCGGGACAAGGCGTTCGAATTCACCCCTCCACTTT.

This rearrangement joins TRBV5-1 to TRBJ2-5, with TRBD2 matching 8 bases. Germline CDR1 and CDR2: SGHRS and YFSETQ. The CDR3 is 16 residues long. Unmatched junction bases numbered 7, after V lost 0 bases and J lost 3 bases. CDR3 in amino acids: CASSLAPAGAEETQYF. The CDR3 region has the DNA TGCGCCAGCAGCTTGGCACCAGCGGGAGCCGAAGAGACCCAGTACTTC.

This chain links TRBV11-3 with TRBJ2-5, with D possibly matching TRBD1 (6 bases). Germline CDR1 is SGHNT and CDR2 is YENEEA. This CDR3 is 15 amino acids long. The V gene lost 4 bases and the J gene lost 5 bases, with 17 bases spanning the gap. The CDR3 sequence is CASSSGARGLETQYF. For the CDR3, the DNA is TGTGCCAGCAGCTCCGGAGCCAGGGGTTTGGAGACCCAGTACTTC.

The chain combines TRBV30 with TRBJ2-3, with D maybe TRBD1 (6 bases). V gave up 1 base and J gave up 1 base, with 12 bases separating them. Germline V gives CDR1 GTSNPN, CDR2 SVGIG (reference sequence). The CDR3 runs to 15 residues. CDR3 DNA: TGTGCCTGGAGTGCACAGGGTCGGGGCACAGATACGCAGTATTTT. Translated: CAWSAQGRGTDTQYF.

The chain combines TRBV28 with TRBJ1-2; D may be TRBD1 (6 bases). This CDR3 is 14 amino acids long. Trimming took 5 bases from V and 2 from J, leaving 12 bases between them. Per germline, CDR1 MDHEN and CDR2 SYDVKM. CDR3 protein: CASSPRGRNYGYTF. The CDR3 DNA reads TGTGCCAGCAGTCCCAGGGGACGGAACTATGGCTACACCTTC.

This clone was counted only a few times. The chain has TRBV11-2 and TRBJ2-2, with 9 positions matching TRBD2. The CDR3 extends over 15 amino acids. J lost 3 bases, V lost 3 bases, and 2 bases had no gene match. From germline, CDR1 is SGHAT and CDR2 FQNNGV. CDR3 DNA: TGTGCCAGCAGCTTTCGACTAGCGGACACCGGGGAGCTGTTTTTT. It codes for CASSFRLADTGELFF.

This clone was seen a single time. The CDR3 DNA sequence: TGCAGCGTTGGTCAGGGGGATTCACCCCTCCACTTT. This gives the protein CSVGQGDSPLHF. This chain links TRBV29-1 with TRBJ1-6; 7 bases map to TRBD1. Germline CDR1 is SQVTM and CDR2 is ANQGSEA. The length of the CDR3 is 12 residues. V lost 4 bases, J lost 8 bases, and 2 bases stayed unmatched. The variable domain in full, completed from reference TRBV29-1 and TRBJ1-6, reads SAVISQKPSRDICQRGTSLTIQCQVDSQVTMMFWYRQQPGQSLTLIATANQGSEATYESGFVIDKFPISRPNLTFSTLTVSNMSPEDSSIYLCSVGQGDSPLHFGNGTRLTVT.

This chain joins TRBV6-1 and TRBJ2-4; 11 bases match TRBD2. Losses at the gene ends were 0 bases for V and 3 bases for J; bases not matched to a gene: 13. This CDR3 has 20 amino acids. CDR1 is MNHNS and CDR2 is SASEGT in the germline V gene. In DNA form, the CDR3 reads TGTGCCAGCAGTGAAGCCTCGGGAGCCGGGCTAGCGGGGGGCAAAAACATTCAGTACTTC. Its translation is CASSEASGAGLAGGKNIQYF.

The chain employs TRBV9 and TRBJ2-1; 8 nucleotides align to TRBD1. The ends lost 2 bases at V and 9 bases at J; junction bases unmatched: 4. This CDR3 has 13 amino acids. The V gene's germline CDR1 is SGDLS and CDR2 YYNGEE. The CDR3 coding sequence is TGTGCCAGCAGCGTTCGGACAGGGTTTGAGCAGTTCTTC. Residues: CASSVRTGFEQFF.

This sequence joins TRBV20-1 and TRBJ1-1; D ambiguous. Trimming removed 3 bases at V and 3 bases at J, with 11 bases between. The CDR3 has 13 residues. Germline-derived CDR1 and CDR2 are DFQATT and SNEGSKA (reference sequence). The CDR3 DNA reads TGCAGTGCTAGTCGGATGAGGGACACTGAAGCTTTCTTT. Encoded protein: CSASRMRDTEAFF.

The chain recombines TRBV5-5 with TRBJ1-1; D call uncertain. V shed 3 bases and J shed 0 bases, with 6 bases lying between them. This CDR3 is 13 amino acids long. Germline CDR1 reads SGHKS; CDR2 reads YYEKEE (reference sequence). CDR3 sequence: CASSSPMNTEAFF. The DNA for the CDR3 is TGTGCCAGCAGCTCCCCCATGAACACTGAAGCTTTCTTT.

This clone came up a few times. The chain carries TRBV27 and TRBJ2-7, with D perhaps TRBD1 (5 bases). Trimming took off 3 bases at V and 0 bases at J, with 9 bases between the two ends. The CDR3 is made up of 14 amino acids. CDR1 is MNHEY and CDR2 is SMNVEV in the germline V gene (reference sequence). The DNA of the CDR3 is TGTGCCAGCAGTTTCAGGGCCCGCTCCTACGAGCAGTACTTC. Translating gives CASSFRARSYEQYF.

The sample holds one count of this clone. The CDR3 here is CASSLVRGDNQPQHF. CDR3 bases: TGTGCCAGTAGCTTAGTACGGGGAGACAATCAGCCCCAGCATTTT. The V and J genes are TRBV19 and TRBJ1-5, with D unresolved. V lost 6 bases and J 3 bases, leaving 15 bases between the germline ends. Germline CDR1 LNHDA, CDR2 SQIVND (reference sequence). The CDR3 covers 15 residues.

This chain joins TRBV11-3 and TRBJ2-3; tentative D call: TRBD2 (6 bases). V was cut by 8 bases and J by 0 bases, with 18 bases left in between. CDR1 is SGHNT, CDR2 YENEEA, per germline. The CDR3 extends over 16 amino acids. CDR3 bases: TGTGCCAGCCGATGGGGGGTTATCGGCAGCACAGATACGCAGTATTTT. Translating gives CASRWGVIGSTDTQYF.

This clone occurred a few times. The rearrangement links TRBV6-2 or TRBV6-3 to TRBJ1-1; 8 bases match TRBD1. The CDR3 has 15 amino acids. Germline V gives CDR1 MNHEY, CDR2 SVGEGT. Unmatched junction bases numbered 12, after V lost 4 bases and J lost 8 bases. For the CDR3, the DNA is TGTGCCAGCAGTTTCCCTTCCGGGACAGGACTCGAAGCTTTCTTT. Its translation is CASSFPSGTGLEAFF.